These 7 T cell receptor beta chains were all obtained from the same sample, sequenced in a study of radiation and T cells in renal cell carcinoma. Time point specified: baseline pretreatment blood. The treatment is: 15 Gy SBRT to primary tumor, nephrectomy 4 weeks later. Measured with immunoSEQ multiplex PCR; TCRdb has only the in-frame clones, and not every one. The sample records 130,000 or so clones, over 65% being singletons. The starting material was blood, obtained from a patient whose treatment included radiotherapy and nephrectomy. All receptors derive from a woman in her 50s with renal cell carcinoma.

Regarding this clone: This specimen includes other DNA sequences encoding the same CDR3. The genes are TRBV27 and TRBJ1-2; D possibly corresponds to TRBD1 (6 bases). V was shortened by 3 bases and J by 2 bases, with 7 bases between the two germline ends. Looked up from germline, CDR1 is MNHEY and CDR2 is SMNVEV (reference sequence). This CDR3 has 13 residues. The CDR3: CASSLTGNYGYTF. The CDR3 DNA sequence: TGTGCCAGCAGTTTGACAGGCAACTATGGCTACACCTTC.

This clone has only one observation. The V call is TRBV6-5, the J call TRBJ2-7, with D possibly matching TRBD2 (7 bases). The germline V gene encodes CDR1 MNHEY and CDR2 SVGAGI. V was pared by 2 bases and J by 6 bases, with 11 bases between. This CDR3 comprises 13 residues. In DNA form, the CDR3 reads TGTGCCAGCAGTTACGGGGGGGGCGGCGAGCAGTACTTC. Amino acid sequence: CASSYGGGGEQYF.

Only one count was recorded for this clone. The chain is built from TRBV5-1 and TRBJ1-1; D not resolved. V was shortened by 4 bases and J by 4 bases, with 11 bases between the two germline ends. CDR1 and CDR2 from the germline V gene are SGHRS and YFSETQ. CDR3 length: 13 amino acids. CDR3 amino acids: CASSNPRSTEAFF. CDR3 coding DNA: TGCGCCAGCAGCAATCCCCGGAGCACTGAAGCTTTCTTT.

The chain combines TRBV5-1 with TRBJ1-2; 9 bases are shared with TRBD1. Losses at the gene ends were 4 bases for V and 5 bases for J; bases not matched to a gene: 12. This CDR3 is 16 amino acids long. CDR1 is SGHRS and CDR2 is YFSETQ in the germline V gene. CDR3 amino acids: CASSDGGTGNIYGYTF. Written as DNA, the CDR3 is TGCGCCAGCAGCGACGGAGGGACAGGGAACATTTATGGCTACACCTTC.

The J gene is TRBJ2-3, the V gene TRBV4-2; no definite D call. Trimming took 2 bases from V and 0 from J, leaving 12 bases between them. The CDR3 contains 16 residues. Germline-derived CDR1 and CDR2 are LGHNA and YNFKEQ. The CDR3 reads CASSQNNPYSTDTQYF. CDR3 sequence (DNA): TGTGCCAGCAGCCAAAATAATCCGTATAGCACAGATACGCAGTATTTT.

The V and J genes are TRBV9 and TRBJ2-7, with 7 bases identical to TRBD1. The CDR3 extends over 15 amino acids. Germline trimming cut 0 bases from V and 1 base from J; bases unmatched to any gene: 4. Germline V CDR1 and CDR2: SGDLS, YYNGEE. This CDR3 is CASSVDGTASYEQYF. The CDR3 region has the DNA TGTGCCAGCAGCGTAGATGGGACAGCATCCTACGAGCAGTACTTC.

The CDR3 nucleotides are TGCAGCGTTGCCCAGACTGGAAACACCATATATTTT. It yields the protein CSVAQTGNTIYF. The chain employs TRBV29-1 and TRBJ1-3, with unresolved D. V was cut by 4 bases and J by 2 bases, with 6 bases left in between. CDR3 length: 12 residues. CDR1 is SQVTM, CDR2 ANQGSEA, per germline.